What follows are 9 T cell receptor beta chains derived from one specimen sequenced in a study of T cells in Graves' hyperthyroidism and ophthalmopathy. Template material for amplifying TCR beta CDR3 regions consisted of RNA transcripts. First-round RT-PCR of the TCR CDR3 relied on the HTBI primer set. TCRdb reprocessed the multiplex PCR reads via MiXCR and lists one record per CDR3 protein. The sample gives hundreds of thousands of distinct CDR3 sequences, roughly 25% of which show up once; roughly 12% is in the top ten. Sequencing was carried out using blood. The source of these receptors is a woman under 40 with Graves' ophthalmopathy.

This clonotype was found many times. The rearrangement uses TRBV6-2 or TRBV6-3 and TRBJ1-2; D might be TRBD1 (5 bases). CDR1 is MNHEY and CDR2 is SVGEGT in the germline V gene. CDR3 size: 12 residues. The ends were cut back, 2 bases at V and 14 bases at J, with 15 bases in the middle. CDR3: CASSYEVGARTF. CDR3 coding DNA: TGTGCCAGCAGTTACGAGGTCGGGGCTAGGACCTTC.

This chain uses TRBV18 with TRBJ1-5; D is undetermined. Germline lookup yields CDR1 KGHSH and CDR2 LQKENI. With 2 bases removed from V and 7 bases from J, the gap between germline ends came to 15 bases. The CDR3 contains 15 residues. The CDR3 region has the DNA TGTGCCAGCTCACCAAGTTCTGGTGCGAGGCAGCCCCAGCATTTT. This codes for CASSPSSGARQPQHF.

This clonotype showed up just once. A much larger clone differs by one base, so this may be a read error. The V call is TRBV15, the J call TRBJ2-6; TRBD1 matches at 8 bases. The germline CDR1 and CDR2 sequences are LNHNV and YYDKDF (reference sequence). V was clipped by 3 bases and J by 4 bases; unmatched bases: 5. This CDR3 is built from 16 residues. The CDR3 DNA is TGTGCCACCAGCAGGGACAGGGAGTTCGGGGCCAACGTCCTGACTTTC. Its protein is CATSRDREFGANVLTF.

The chain recombines TRBV20-1 with TRBJ1-2; D is uncertain. This CDR3 spans 13 amino acids. CDR1 DFQATT and CDR2 SNEGSKA come from the germline V gene (reference sequence). The V end lost 4 bases, the J end lost 2 bases, and 11 bases lay between the germline ends. CDR3 residues: CSATPRGNYGYTF. CDR3 nucleotides: TGCAGTGCTACCCCCCGCGGAAACTATGGCTACACCTTC.

This clonotype was seen more than once but under ten times. The J gene is TRBJ1-1, the V gene TRBV7-9, with 8 bases matching TRBD1. After removal of 2 bases from V and 7 bases from J, the junction contained 3 bases not matched to a gene. The CDR3 runs to 13 residues. CDR1 is SEHNR and CDR2 is FQNEAQ in the germline V gene (reference sequence). Here the CDR3 DNA reads TGTGCCAGCAGCTTAATACAGGGGGGTGAAGCTTTCTTT. Protein: CASSLIQGGEAFF.

The CDR3 sequence is CASSALMSNTEAFF. The CDR3 DNA follows: TGTGCCAGCAGTGCCCTCATGTCGAACACTGAAGCTTTCTTT. J is TRBJ1-1 and V is TRBV2, with D hard to call. Trimming took 4 bases from V and 1 from J, leaving 10 bases between them. CDR3 length: 14 amino acids. Germline-derived CDR1 and CDR2 are SNHLY and FYNNEI.

V usage is TRBV4-1 and J usage is TRBJ1-1; weak D call: TRBD1 (5 bases). The V end lost 1 base, the J end lost 1 base, and 13 bases lay between the germline ends. The CDR3 spans 16 residues. Looked up from germline, CDR1 is MGHRA and CDR2 is YSYEKL. CDR3 residues: CASSQVSGTENTEAFF. CDR3 in DNA: TGCGCCAGCAGCCAAGTATCCGGGACGGAGAACACTGAAGCTTTCTTT.

The chain combines TRBV11-1 with TRBJ1-2; the D is unclear. CDR1 and CDR2 (germline): SGHAT, FQDESV (reference sequence). CDR3 size: 16 residues. V lost 3 bases and J lost 11, with 25 bases in between. The CDR3 nucleotides read TGTGCCAGCAGCTTTACGGCCCCCCCCCCGCCTATGGGATACACCTTC. Translation: CASSFTAPPPPMGYTF.

The chain is built from TRBV19 and TRBJ1-2; tentative D call: TRBD1 (6 bases). Germline V gives CDR1 LNHDA, CDR2 SQIVND (reference sequence). This CDR3 region has 14 residues. V lost 6 bases and J lost 7, with 18 bases in between. DNA for the CDR3: TGTGCCAGTAGCTCGGGACACCTTTTGCTTGGCTACACCTTC. It yields the protein CASSSGHLLLGYTF.